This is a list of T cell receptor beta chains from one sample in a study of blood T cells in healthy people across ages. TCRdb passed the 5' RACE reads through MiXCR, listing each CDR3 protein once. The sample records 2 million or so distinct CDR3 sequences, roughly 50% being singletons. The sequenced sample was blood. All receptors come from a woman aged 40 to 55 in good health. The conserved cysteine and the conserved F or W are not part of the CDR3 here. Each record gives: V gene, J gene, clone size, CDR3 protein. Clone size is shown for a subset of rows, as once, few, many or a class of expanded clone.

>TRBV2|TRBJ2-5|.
ASSYDKGIQETQY
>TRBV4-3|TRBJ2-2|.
ASSQDTGLVAGELF
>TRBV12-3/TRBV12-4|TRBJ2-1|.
ASSSGRSGERF
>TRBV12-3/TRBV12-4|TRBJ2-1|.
ANSLEPVAYNEQF
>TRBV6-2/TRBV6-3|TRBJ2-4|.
ASSYRAGEDGNIQY
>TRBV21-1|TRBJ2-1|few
ASSKGPTFSGHEQF
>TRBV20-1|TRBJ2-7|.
SASGGISYEQY
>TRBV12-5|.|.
ASGYNTDRDRVSHEQY
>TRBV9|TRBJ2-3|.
ASSVGTSTFTDTQY
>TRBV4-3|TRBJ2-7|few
ASSQGFRGYEQY
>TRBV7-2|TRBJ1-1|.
ASSLTEQVNTEAF
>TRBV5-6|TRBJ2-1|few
ASSLFIGGGNEQF
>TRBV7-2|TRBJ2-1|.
ASSSKGPSYNEQF
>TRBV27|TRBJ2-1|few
ASSNLAGSSYNEQF
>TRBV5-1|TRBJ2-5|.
ASRGGNQETQY
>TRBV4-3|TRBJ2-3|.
ASSTLPSGGADTQY
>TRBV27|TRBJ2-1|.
ASSSSRLAGGYNEQF
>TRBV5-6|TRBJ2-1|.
ASSLVGTSRNEQF
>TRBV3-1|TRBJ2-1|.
ASSQPGLAVYNEQF
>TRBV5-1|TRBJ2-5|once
ASSIPGASQETQY
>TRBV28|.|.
ASSWTSGGVGRYEQY
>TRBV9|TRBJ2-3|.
ASTSGGKDTQY
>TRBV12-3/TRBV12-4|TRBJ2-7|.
ASSLIGGGPNYEQY
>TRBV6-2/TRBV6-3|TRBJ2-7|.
ASSYAAARGEYEQY
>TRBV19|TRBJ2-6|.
ASTMGPSGANVLT
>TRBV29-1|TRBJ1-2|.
SVDPGSNYGYT
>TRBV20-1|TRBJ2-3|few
SASTGQLITDTQY
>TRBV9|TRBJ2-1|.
ASSPRGGEIYNEQF
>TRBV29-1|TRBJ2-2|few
SVGLAGLTGELF
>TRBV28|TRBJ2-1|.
ASSFGGGHYNEQF
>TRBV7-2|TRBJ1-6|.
ASSPQGQGMTPLH
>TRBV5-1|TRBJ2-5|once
ASHREMQGAWETQY
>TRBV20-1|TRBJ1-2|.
SARVRTGEGYT
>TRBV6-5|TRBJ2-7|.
ASSPRDVPYEQY
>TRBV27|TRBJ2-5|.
ASSQIPTERETQY
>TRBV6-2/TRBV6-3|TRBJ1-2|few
ASSYAGRPTNYGYT
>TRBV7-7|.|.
ASGDGETQY
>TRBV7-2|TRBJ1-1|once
ASSFPPAEAF
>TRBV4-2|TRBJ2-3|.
ASSQDLAGDTQY
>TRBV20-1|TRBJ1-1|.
SARSDGTEAF
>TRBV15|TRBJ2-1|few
ATSRGGRGKVDEQF
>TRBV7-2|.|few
ASSTQWPGYEQY
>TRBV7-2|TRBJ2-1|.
ASSLAVWGEQF
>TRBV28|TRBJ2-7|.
ASSTGTALSYEQY
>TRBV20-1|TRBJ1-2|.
SARVDTYGYT
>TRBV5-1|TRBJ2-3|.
ASSRGRGDDTQY
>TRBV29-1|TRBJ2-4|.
SVAGGEGAKNIQY
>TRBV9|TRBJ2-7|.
ASSVGPGAPYEQY
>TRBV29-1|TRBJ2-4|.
SVEAFLAGDNLVKNIQY
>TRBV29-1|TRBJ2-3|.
SVDGTETSTDTQY
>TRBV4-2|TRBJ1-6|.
ASSQERLTGGPLH
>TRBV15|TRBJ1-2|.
ATSPRTLGGNGYT
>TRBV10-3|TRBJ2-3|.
AISPRGDSTDTQY
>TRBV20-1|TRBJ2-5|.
SAPRGGYQEIQY
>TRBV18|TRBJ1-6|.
ASSPLDRDYNSPLH
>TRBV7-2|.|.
ASSSRDRGSEQY
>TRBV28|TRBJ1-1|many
ASSRQGAGNTEAF
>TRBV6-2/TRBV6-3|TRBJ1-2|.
ASRRNWDGANYGYT